This T cell receptor (beta chain) was identified in a study of patients and donors after allogeneic stem cell transplantation. The length of the CDR3 is 14 residues. Germline CDR1 DFQATT, CDR2 SNEGSKA (reference sequence). V shed 6 bases and J shed 0 bases, with 13 bases lying between them. TCRdb reprocessed the RT-PCR reads with MiXCR, giving one entry per CDR3 protein. The data show 200,000 to 250,000 distinct CDR3 sequences, around 14% seen once. This rearrangement joins TRBV20-1 to TRBJ2-3; TRBD2 is a possible D gene (6 bases). Source material: blood, either unsorted or a sorted T cell fraction (not recorded which). This sequence originates from a human donor who was either an allogeneic HSCT recipient or a stem cell or donor lymphocyte infusion donor (not recorded which). It is not recorded whose cells these are; they may come from a transplant donor. CDR3 in amino acids: CSADSGSSTDTQYF. CDR3 nucleotides: TGCAGTGCAGATAGCGGTTCTAGCACAGATACGCAGTATTTT.